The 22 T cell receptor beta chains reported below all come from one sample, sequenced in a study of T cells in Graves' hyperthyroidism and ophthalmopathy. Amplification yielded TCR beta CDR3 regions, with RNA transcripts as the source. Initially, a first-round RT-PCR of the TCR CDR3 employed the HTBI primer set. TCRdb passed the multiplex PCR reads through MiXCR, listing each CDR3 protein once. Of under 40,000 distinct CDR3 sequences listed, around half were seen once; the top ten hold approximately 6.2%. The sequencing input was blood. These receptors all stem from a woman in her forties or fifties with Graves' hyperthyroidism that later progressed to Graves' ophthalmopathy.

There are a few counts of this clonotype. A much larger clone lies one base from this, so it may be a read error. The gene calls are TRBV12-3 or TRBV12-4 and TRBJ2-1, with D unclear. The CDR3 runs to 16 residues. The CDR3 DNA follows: TGTGCCAGCGGTTTAGCTCGGGTTGACTCCTACAATGAGCAGTTCTTC. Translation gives CASGLARVDSYNEQFF.

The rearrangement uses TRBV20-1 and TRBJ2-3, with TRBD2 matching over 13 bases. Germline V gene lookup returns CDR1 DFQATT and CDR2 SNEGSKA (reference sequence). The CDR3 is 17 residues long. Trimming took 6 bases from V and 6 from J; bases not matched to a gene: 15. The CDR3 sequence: CSAPSLGLAGVRDTQYF. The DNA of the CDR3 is TGCAGTGCCCCTAGCTTAGGACTAGCGGGAGTTCGTGATACGCAGTATTTT.

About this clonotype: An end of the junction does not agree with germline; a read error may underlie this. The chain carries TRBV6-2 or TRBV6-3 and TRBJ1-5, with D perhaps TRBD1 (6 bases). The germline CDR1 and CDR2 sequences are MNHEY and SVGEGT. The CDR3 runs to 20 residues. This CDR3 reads CASSLLRQLGGFSANRPQHF. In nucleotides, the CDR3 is TGTGCCAGCAGTCTTCTTAGACAGCTAGGGGGTTTCTCCGCAAATCGGCCCCAGCATTTT.

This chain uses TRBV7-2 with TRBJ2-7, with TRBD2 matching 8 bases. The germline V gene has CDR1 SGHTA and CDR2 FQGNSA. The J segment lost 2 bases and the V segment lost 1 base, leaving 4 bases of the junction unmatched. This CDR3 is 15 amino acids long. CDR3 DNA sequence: TGTGCCAGCAGCTTAGTCCTAGCGGGTACCTACGAGCAGTACTTC. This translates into CASSLVLAGTYEQYF. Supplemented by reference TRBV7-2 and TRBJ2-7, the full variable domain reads GAGVSQSPSNKVTEKGKDVELRCDPISGHTALYWYRQSLGQGLEFLIYFQGNSAPDKSGLPSDRFSAERTGGSVSTLTIQRTQQEDSAVYLCASSLVLAGTYEQYFGPGTRLTVT.

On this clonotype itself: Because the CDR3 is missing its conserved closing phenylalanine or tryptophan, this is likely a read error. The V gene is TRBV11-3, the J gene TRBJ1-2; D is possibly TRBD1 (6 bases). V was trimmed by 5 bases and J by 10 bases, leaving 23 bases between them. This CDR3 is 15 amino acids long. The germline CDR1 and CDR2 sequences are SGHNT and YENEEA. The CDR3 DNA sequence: TGTGCCAGCAGCCCTCGGGGGGGGGGCGCAACTGTCTACACCCTC. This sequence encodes CASSPRGGGATVYTL.

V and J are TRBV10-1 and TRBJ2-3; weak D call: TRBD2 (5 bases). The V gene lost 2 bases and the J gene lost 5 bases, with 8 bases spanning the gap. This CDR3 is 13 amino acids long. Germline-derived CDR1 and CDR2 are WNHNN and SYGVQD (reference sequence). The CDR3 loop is CASSEPGGDTQYF. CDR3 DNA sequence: TGCGCCAGCAGTGAGCCTGGAGGAGATACGCAGTATTTT.

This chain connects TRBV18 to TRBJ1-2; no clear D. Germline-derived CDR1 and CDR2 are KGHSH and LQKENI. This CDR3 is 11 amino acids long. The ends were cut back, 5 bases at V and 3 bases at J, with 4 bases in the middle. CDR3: CASSRDYGYTF. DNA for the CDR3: TGTGCCAGCTCAAGAGACTATGGCTACACCTTC.

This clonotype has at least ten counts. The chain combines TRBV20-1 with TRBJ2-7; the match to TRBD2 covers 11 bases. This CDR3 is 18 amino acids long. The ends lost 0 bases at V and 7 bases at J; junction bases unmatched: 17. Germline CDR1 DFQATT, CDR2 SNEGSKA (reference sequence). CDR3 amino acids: CSARDLASGRPLFSEQYF. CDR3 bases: TGCAGTGCTAGAGATTTAGCTAGCGGGAGGCCTCTCTTCTCTGAGCAGTACTTC.

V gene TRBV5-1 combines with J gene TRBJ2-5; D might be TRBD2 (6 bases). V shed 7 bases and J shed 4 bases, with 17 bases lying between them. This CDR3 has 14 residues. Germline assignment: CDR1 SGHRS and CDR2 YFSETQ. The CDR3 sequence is CASGTGLYRETQYF. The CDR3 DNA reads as TGCGCCAGCGGCACGGGACTGTACCGAGAGACCCAGTACTTC.

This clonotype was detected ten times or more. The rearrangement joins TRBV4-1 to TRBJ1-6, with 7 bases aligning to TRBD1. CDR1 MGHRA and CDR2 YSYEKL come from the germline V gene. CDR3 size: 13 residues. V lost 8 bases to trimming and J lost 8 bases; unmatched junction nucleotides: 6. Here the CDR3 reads CASAGQVDSPLHF. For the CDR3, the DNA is TGCGCCAGCGCAGGACAGGTGGATTCACCCCTCCACTTT.

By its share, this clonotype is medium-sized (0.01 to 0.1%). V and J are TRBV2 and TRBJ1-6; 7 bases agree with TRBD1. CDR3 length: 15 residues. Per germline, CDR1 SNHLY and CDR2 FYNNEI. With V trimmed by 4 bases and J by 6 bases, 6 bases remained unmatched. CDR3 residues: CASSGQGGSNSPLHF. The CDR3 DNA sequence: TGTGCCAGCAGTGGACAGGGTGGCTCTAATTCACCCCTCCACTTT.

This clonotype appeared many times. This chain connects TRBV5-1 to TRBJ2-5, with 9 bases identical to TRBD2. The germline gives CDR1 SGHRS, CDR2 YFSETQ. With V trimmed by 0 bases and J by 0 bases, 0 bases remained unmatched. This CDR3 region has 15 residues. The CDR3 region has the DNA TGCGCCAGCAGCTTGGGGACTAGCGACCAAGAGACCCAGTACTTC. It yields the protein CASSLGTSDQETQYF.

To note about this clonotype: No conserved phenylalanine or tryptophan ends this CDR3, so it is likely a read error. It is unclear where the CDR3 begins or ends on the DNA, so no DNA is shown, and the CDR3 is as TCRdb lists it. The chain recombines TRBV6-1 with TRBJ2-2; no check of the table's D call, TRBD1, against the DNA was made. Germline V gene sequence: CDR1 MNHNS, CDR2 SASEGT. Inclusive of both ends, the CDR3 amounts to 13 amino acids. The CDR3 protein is CASDRGVTGELLR.

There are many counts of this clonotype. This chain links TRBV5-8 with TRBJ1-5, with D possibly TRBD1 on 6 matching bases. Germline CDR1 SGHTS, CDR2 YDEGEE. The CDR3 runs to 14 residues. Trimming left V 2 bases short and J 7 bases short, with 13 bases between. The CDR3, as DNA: TGTGCCAGCAGCTTCACAGGGAGTCGGCAGCCCCAGCATTTT. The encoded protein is CASSFTGSRQPQHF.

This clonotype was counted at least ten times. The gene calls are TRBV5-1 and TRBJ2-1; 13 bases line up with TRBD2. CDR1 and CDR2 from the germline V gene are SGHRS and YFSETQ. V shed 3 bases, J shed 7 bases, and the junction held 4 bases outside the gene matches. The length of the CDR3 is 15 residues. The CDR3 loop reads CASSSRTSGSNEQFF. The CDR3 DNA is TGCGCCAGCAGCTCTAGGACTAGCGGGAGTAATGAGCAGTTCTTC.

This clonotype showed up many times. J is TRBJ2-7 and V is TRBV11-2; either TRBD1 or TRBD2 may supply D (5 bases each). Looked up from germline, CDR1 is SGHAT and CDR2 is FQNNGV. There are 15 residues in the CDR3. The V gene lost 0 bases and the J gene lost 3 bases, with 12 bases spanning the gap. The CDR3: CASSLEVGTIYEQYF. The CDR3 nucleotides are TGTGCCAGCAGCTTAGAAGTAGGGACCATCTACGAGCAGTACTTC.

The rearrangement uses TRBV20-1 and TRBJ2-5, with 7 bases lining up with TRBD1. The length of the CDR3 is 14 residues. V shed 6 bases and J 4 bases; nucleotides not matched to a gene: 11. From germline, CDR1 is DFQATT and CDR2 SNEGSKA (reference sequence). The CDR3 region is CSALRGPNLETQYF. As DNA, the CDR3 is TGCAGTGCGCTTAGGGGGCCAAACCTAGAGACCCAGTACTTC.

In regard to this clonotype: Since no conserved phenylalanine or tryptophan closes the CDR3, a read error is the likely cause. The DNA for the CDR3 is TGCAGTGCTAGAGATGTCCAGCGGGGGGTCTACGAGCAGTACTAC. It yields the protein CSARDVQRGVYEQYY. This rearrangement joins TRBV20-1 to TRBJ2-7; 9 nucleotides match TRBD2. V lost 0 bases, J lost 3 bases, and 6 bases stayed unmatched. Germline V gene data show CDR1 as DFQATT and CDR2 as SNEGSKA (reference sequence). CDR3 length: 15 residues.

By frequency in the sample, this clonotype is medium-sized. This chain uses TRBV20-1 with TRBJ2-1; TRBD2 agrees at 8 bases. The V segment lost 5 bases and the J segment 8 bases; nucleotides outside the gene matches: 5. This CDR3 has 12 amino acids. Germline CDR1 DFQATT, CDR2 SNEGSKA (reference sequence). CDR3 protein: CSAGPREDEQFF. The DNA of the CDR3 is TGCAGTGCTGGGCCGCGGGAGGATGAGCAGTTCTTC.

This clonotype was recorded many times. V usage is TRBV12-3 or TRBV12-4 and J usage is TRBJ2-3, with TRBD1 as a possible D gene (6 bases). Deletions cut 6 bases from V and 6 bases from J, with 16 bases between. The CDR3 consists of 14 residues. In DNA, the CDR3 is TGTGCCAGCAGGACAAACAGGGCTTGGGATACGCAGTATTTT. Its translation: CASRTNRAWDTQYF.

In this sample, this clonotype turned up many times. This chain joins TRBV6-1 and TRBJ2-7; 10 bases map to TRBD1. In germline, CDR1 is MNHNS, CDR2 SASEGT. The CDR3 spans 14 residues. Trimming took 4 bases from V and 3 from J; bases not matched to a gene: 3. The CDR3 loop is CASSGDRGNYEQYF. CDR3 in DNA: TGTGCCAGCAGTGGGGACAGGGGTAACTACGAGCAGTACTTC.

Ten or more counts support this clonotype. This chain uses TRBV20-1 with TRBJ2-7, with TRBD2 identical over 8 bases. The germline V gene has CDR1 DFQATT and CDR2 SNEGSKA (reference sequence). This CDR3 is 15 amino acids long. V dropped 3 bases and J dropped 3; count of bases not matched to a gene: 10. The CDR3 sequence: CSARDSGTRIYEQYF. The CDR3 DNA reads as TGCAGTGCTAGGGACTCCGGGACTAGAATCTACGAGCAGTACTTC.